Each of the 17 T cell receptor beta chains below was sequenced from the same sample in a study of shared clonotypes between healthy human individuals. The assay was immunoSEQ multiplex PCR, and TCRdb's table has in-frame clones only and misses some. This table has fewer than 2.5 million clones, 93% appearing once. Sequences were obtained from naive CD4+ T cells from PBMCs. The sample's subset: CD45RA+ positively selected. These receptors originate from a man aged 18 to 29 in good health. Some clones in this sample may be carry-over from other donors' samples.

This sequence joins TRBV5-1 and TRBJ1-1; D gene ambiguous. V dropped 4 bases and J dropped 5 bases, with 12 bases sitting between them. The CDR3 spans 13 residues. From germline, CDR1 is SGHRS and CDR2 YFSETQ. CDR3 region: CASSPTMETEAFF. As DNA, the CDR3 is TGCGCCAGCAGCCCGACAATGGAGACTGAAGCTTTCTTT. The complete variable domain, with remaining parts taken from reference TRBV5-1 and TRBJ1-1, reads KAGVTQTPRYLIKTRGQQVTLSCSPISGHRSVSWYQQTPGQGLQFLFEYFSETQRNKGNFPGRFSGRQFSNSRSEMNVSTLELGDSALYLCASSPTMETEAFFGQGTRLTVV.

This sequence joins TRBV19 and TRBJ2-7, with D perhaps TRBD1 or TRBD2 (7 bases each). The V end lost 5 bases, the J end lost 3 bases, and 14 bases lay between the germline ends. CDR3 size: 14 residues. Germline assignment: CDR1 LNHDA and CDR2 SQIVND (reference sequence). CDR3 coding DNA: TGTGCCAGTAGTCGGGGGGACAGATTCTACGAGCAGTACTTC. Its translation is CASSRGDRFYEQYF. The full variable domain, rest sourced from reference TRBV19 and TRBJ2-7, is DGGITQSPKYLFRKEGQNVTLSCEQNLNHDAMYWYRQDPGQGLRLIYYSQIVNDFQKGDIAEGYSVSREKKESFPLTVTSAQKNPTAFYLCASSRGDRFYEQYFGPGTRLTVT.

This clone was counted once. The genes are TRBV6-1 and TRBJ2-1, with D perhaps TRBD1 (6 bases). The germline V and J ends were trimmed by 5 bases and 8 bases, with 10 bases remaining between them. The V gene's germline CDR1 is MNHNS and CDR2 SASEGT. The CDR3 loop spans 12 amino acids. CDR3 amino acids: CASSTTGYEQFF. CDR3 bases: TGTGCCAGCAGTACTACAGGGTATGAGCAGTTCTTC.

The chain uses TRBV19 and TRBJ1-2; 7 nucleotides agree with TRBD1. V gave up 4 bases and J gave up 5 bases; unmatched junction bases: 4. The CDR3 has 13 residues. CDR1 LNHDA and CDR2 SQIVND come from the germline V gene (reference sequence). CDR3 protein: CASSTTGRYGYTF. The CDR3 DNA is TGTGCCAGTAGTACGACAGGGCGGTATGGCTACACCTTC.

This rearrangement joins TRBV5-5 to TRBJ2-2, with D possibly TRBD1 on 5 matching bases. Deletions cut 4 bases from V and 1 base from J, with 8 bases between. Germline-derived CDR1 and CDR2 are SGHKS and YYEKEE (reference sequence). This CDR3 contains 14 residues. CDR3 coding DNA: TGTGCCAGCAGCGTAACAGGGAACACCGGGGAGCTGTTTTTT. Residues: CASSVTGNTGELFF.

The V gene is TRBV14, the J gene TRBJ2-7, with TRBD2 as a possible D gene (5 bases). Germline V lookup: CDR1 SGHDN, CDR2 FVKESK. This CDR3 region has 15 residues. Trimming took 3 bases from V and 0 from J, leaving 12 bases between them. CDR3 in DNA: TGTGCCAGCAGCCAGTTTCGGGGTAGCTCCTACGAGCAGTACTTC. It is translated as CASSQFRGSSYEQYF. The entire variable domain, with the rest obtained from reference TRBV14 and TRBJ2-7, is as follows: EAGVTQFPSHSVIEKGQTVTLRCDPISGHDNLYWYRRVMGKEIKFLLHFVKESKQDESGMPNNRFLAERTGGTYSTLKVQPAELEDSGVYFCASSQFRGSSYEQYFGPGTRLTVT.

V gene TRBV19 combines with J gene TRBJ2-2; D is possibly TRBD1 (5 bases). CDR1 and CDR2 (germline): LNHDA, SQIVND (reference sequence). This CDR3 region has 16 residues. V lost 3 bases and J lost 4, with 15 bases in between. CDR3 sequence reads: CASSIRSSQGTGELFF. CDR3 in DNA: TGTGCCAGTAGTATTCGTTCTTCCCAGGGCACCGGGGAGCTGTTTTTT.

The chain combines TRBV7-9 with TRBJ1-3, with D possibly being TRBD1 (5 bases). Trimming removed 6 bases at V and 0 bases at J, with 15 bases between. Per germline, CDR1 SEHNR and CDR2 FQNEAQ (reference sequence). The CDR3 has 16 amino acids. The DNA of the CDR3 is TGTGCCAGCAGACTTGACAGAACATTCTCTGGAAACACCATATATTTT. Translating it yields CASRLDRTFSGNTIYF.

The chain recombines TRBV5-1 with TRBJ2-2; the match to TRBD2 covers 14 bases. The CDR3 runs 21 residues. Germline CDR1 is SGHRS and CDR2 is YFSETQ. V dropped 0 bases and J dropped 1; count of bases not matched to a gene: 11. The CDR3 region has the DNA TGCGCCAGCAGCTTGGTCCCCGGACTAGCGGGAGGCGGGGAGAACACCGGGGAGCTGTTTTTT. Translation gives CASSLVPGLAGGGENTGELFF.

The chain has TRBV7-6 and TRBJ2-5; 8 nucleotides align to TRBD2. Germline trimming cut 5 bases from V and 3 bases from J; bases unmatched to any gene: 11. In germline, CDR1 is SGHVS, CDR2 FNYEAQ. This CDR3 comprises 16 residues. This CDR3 reads CASSPRPSGLEETQYF. In DNA form, the CDR3 reads TGTGCCAGCAGCCCAAGGCCTAGCGGGCTCGAAGAGACCCAGTACTTC.

The chain has TRBV29-1 and TRBJ2-1; maybe TRBD2 (5 bases). V shed 1 base and J shed 8 bases, with 12 bases lying between them. In germline, CDR1 is SQVTM, CDR2 ANQGSEA. The CDR3 has 13 residues. CDR3 in DNA: TGCAGCGTTGAAGTCGGACTGTACGATGAGCAGTTCTTC. Translating it yields CSVEVGLYDEQFF.

This clone was counted a single time. The chain has TRBV5-1 and TRBJ1-4; a weak D match, TRBD1 (5 bases). The V end lost 3 bases, the J end lost 8 bases, and 17 bases lay between the germline ends. CDR1 SGHRS and CDR2 YFSETQ come from the germline V gene. This CDR3 comprises 15 residues. In nucleotides, the CDR3 is TGCGCCAGCAGCTCCCAACAGGTACCCGGAGAAAAACTGTTTTTT. Amino acid sequence: CASSSQQVPGEKLFF.

Turning to this clone: The sample contains more than one DNA sequence encoding this CDR3. The chain recombines TRBV5-1 with TRBJ1-1; a possible D gene is TRBD1 (5 bases). The length of the CDR3 is 15 residues. Trimming removed 0 bases at V and 1 base at J, with 10 bases between. Germline V CDR1 and CDR2: SGHRS, YFSETQ. CDR3 in amino acids: CASSLAVTGNTEAFF. For the CDR3, the DNA is TGCGCCAGCAGCTTGGCCGTTACAGGGAACACTGAAGCTTTCTTT. Full variable domain (outside the CDR3, taken from reference TRBV5-1 and TRBJ1-1): KAGVTQTPRYLIKTRGQQVTLSCSPISGHRSVSWYQQTPGQGLQFLFEYFSETQRNKGNFPGRFSGRQFSNSRSEMNVSTLELGDSALYLCASSLAVTGNTEAFFGQGTRLTVV.

This chain connects TRBV7-6 to TRBJ2-1, with 9 bases aligning to TRBD2. CDR1 SGHVS and CDR2 FNYEAQ come from the germline V gene. CDR3 length: 18 amino acids. V shed 1 base, J shed 9 bases, and the junction held 16 bases outside the gene matches. The CDR3 DNA is TGTGCCAGCAGCTTAGGTGGAGGGGCCGCTAGCGGGACACGTGAGCAGTTCTTC. It is translated as CASSLGGGAASGTREQFF.

The rearrangement uses TRBV18 and TRBJ2-5; tentative D call: TRBD2 (5 bases). Trimming removed 3 bases at V and 5 bases at J, with 10 bases between. CDR3 length equals 13 residues. CDR1 KGHSH and CDR2 LQKENI come from the germline V gene. Here the CDR3 DNA reads TGTGCCAGCTCACCCCTGAGGGCGGAGACCCAGTACTTC. Protein product: CASSPLRAETQYF.

Comments on this clone: Different DNA sequences within this sample yield the same CDR3. V is TRBV5-1 and J is TRBJ2-2; no definite D call. This CDR3 is 14 amino acids long. V lost 0 bases and J 0 bases, leaving 3 bases between the germline ends. The germline V gene encodes CDR1 SGHRS and CDR2 YFSETQ. The CDR3 DNA reads as TGCGCCAGCAGCTTGGCCACGAACACCGGGGAGCTGTTTTTT. Amino acids: CASSLATNTGELFF.

The V and J genes are TRBV28 and TRBJ2-5; D might be TRBD2 (6 bases). Trimming shortened V by 3 bases and J by 3 bases, and 20 bases separated the two germline ends. The CDR3 is 17 amino acids. CDR1 MDHEN and CDR2 SYDVKM come from the germline V gene. CDR3 DNA sequence: TGTGCCAGCAGTTTGGGGACGAGACTAGACCCGGAAGAGACCCAGTACTTC. It yields the protein CASSLGTRLDPEETQYF.